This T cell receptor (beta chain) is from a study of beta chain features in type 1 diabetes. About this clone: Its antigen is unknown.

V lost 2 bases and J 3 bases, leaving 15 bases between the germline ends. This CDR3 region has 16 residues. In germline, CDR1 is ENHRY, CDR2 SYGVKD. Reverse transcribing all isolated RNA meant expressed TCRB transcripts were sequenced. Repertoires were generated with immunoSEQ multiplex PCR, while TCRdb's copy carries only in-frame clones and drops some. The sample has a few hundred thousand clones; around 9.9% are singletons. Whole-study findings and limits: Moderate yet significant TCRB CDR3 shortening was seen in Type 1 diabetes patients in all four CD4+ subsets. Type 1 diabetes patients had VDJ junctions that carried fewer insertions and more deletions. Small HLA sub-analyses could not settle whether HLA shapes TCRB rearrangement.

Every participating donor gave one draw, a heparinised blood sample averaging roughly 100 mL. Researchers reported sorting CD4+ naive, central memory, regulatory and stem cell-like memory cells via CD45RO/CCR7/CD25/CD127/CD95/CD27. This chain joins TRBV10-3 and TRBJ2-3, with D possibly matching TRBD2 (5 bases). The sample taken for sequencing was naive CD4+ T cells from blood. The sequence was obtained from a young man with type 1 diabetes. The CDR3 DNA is TGTGCCATCAGTGAGGAGGACTCCTCGGGGACAGATACGCAGTATTTT. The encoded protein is CAISEEDSSGTDTQYF.